The 21 T cell receptor beta chains below were found in one sample sequenced in a study of T-cell memory formation after mild COVID-19. Via MiXCR, TCRdb re-called the 5' RACE reads, giving one row per CDR3 protein. The sample includes some 210,000 distinct CDR3 sequences, around 18% of them seen just once. Material: PBMCs or a T cell subset sorted from them (not recorded which). Receptors originate from an adult woman who had mild COVID-19 (a few samples of this study predate the infection). Cell type and time point are not known.

Ten or more counts support this clonotype. The V call is TRBV6-5, the J call TRBJ1-1; a weak D match, TRBD1 (6 bases). Trimming pared 1 base from V and 8 bases from J, leaving 11 bases between. Looked up from germline, CDR1 is MNHEY and CDR2 is SVGAGI. The CDR3 has 13 residues. The chain's CDR3 is CASSYLQGIEAFF. The CDR3 coding sequence is TGTGCCAGCAGTTACTTGCAGGGGATCGAAGCTTTCTTT.

The rearrangement joins TRBV7-9 to TRBJ2-2; 14 nucleotides agree with TRBD2. From germline, CDR1 is SEHNR and CDR2 FQNEAQ (reference sequence). The trim removed 6 bases at V and 4 bases at J, leaving 10 bases unmatched. The CDR3 contains 18 residues. CDR3 DNA sequence: TGTGCCAGCAGACTCAGGACTAGCGGGGGGCTTACCACCGGGGAGCTGTTTTTT. Translation: CASRLRTSGGLTTGELFF.

The chain is built from TRBV12-3 or TRBV12-4 and TRBJ2-1; 7 positions match TRBD2. CDR3 size: 14 residues. Trimming at V came to 10 bases and at J to 6 bases, leaving 12 bases not matched to a gene. Here the CDR3 reads CATLRGDSANEQFF. The DNA of the CDR3 is TGTGCCACGCTTCGGGGGGATTCGGCCAATGAGCAGTTCTTC.

A few counts support this clonotype. The DNA of the CDR3 is TGTGCCAGCACCCTCAGCGGGGTAAGCTACGAGCAGTACTTC. Amino acid sequence: CASTLSGVSYEQYF. The chain couples TRBV12-3 or TRBV12-4 to TRBJ2-7; TRBD2 matches at 7 bases. The V segment lost 7 bases and the J segment 3 bases; nucleotides outside the gene matches: 9. This CDR3 has 14 amino acids.

This clonotype was counted once. V usage is TRBV20-1 and J usage is TRBJ2-7; 13 nucleotides match TRBD2. The CDR3 length is 16 residues. The junction had 6 bases not matched to a gene; V was cut back by 0 bases and J by 4 bases. Germline CDR1 DFQATT, CDR2 SNEGSKA (reference sequence). The CDR3 DNA sequence: TGCAGTGCTAGAGATAGGGGACTAGCGGGATCATACGAGCAGTACTTC. Translation gives CSARDRGLAGSYEQYF.

This clonotype turned up a few times. V is TRBV7-2 and J is TRBJ2-7; 7 bases agree with TRBD1. The CDR3 covers 13 residues. Germline CDR1 and CDR2: SGHTA and FQGNSA. J lost 4 bases, V lost 4 bases, and 4 bases had no gene match. The CDR3 bases are TGTGCCAGCAGCTGGCTGGACAGGTACGAGCAGTACTTC. This encodes CASSWLDRYEQYF.

This clonotype was observed a handful of times. V usage is TRBV20-1 and J usage is TRBJ1-4, with unresolved D. The CDR3 runs 16 residues. CDR1 DFQATT and CDR2 SNEGSKA come from the germline V gene (reference sequence). Trimming took 4 bases from V and 3 from J, leaving 18 bases between them. This CDR3 reads CSATSPTPLSNEKLFF. Here the CDR3 DNA reads TGCAGTGCTACCAGCCCAACACCGCTTTCTAATGAAAAACTGTTTTTT.

This clonotype appeared a few times. CDR3 nucleotide sequence: TGTGCCAGCAGCTTAAAAGCAGCTAACTATGGCTACACCTTC. Its translation: CASSLKAANYGYTF. The J gene is TRBJ1-2, the V gene TRBV7-8; D is uncertain. The CDR3 consists of 14 residues. The ends were cut back, 2 bases at V and 0 bases at J, with 7 bases in the middle. The germline V gene encodes CDR1 SGHVS and CDR2 FQNEAQ.

This chain uses TRBV5-1 with TRBJ2-5; 14 bases are shared with TRBD2. The CDR3 loop spans 16 amino acids. Per germline, CDR1 SGHRS and CDR2 YFSETQ. V gave up 5 bases and J gave up 0 bases; unmatched junction bases: 3. CDR3 DNA: TGCGCCAGCAGATCGGGACTAGCGGGGGACCAAGAGACCCAGTACTTC. This sequence encodes CASRSGLAGDQETQYF.

This clonotype was detected only a few times. This chain joins TRBV19 and TRBJ2-3; D is undetermined. V was shortened by 8 bases and J by 6 bases, with 18 bases between the two germline ends. CDR1 LNHDA and CDR2 SQIVND come from the germline V gene (reference sequence). The CDR3 covers 14 residues. The CDR3 reads CASGPLNSFDTQYF. CDR3 DNA: TGTGCCAGTGGGCCACTAAATAGCTTTGATACGCAGTATTTT.

The rearrangement joins TRBV7-6 to TRBJ2-5; 10 nucleotides line up with TRBD1. The germline CDR1 and CDR2 sequences are SGHVS and FNYEAQ. The J segment lost 7 bases and the V segment lost 1 base, leaving 12 bases of the junction unmatched. The CDR3 sequence is 17 residues long. CDR3 in DNA: TGTGCCAGCAGCTTAGGGTATCCGGGACAGGGGCGTGGGACCCAGTACTTC. Translation: CASSLGYPGQGRGTQYF.

This clonotype showed up just a few times. The J gene is TRBJ2-7, the V gene TRBV12-3 or TRBV12-4; D is unresolved. Trimming pared 3 bases from V and 2 bases from J, leaving 11 bases between. The CDR3 consists of 14 residues. The CDR3 nucleotides are TGTGCCAGCAGTTTCGCCGGGTCCCCCTACGAGCAGTACTTC. Its protein product is CASSFAGSPYEQYF.

This clonotype was picked up many times. The chain is built from TRBV5-1 and TRBJ2-3; 8 bases map to TRBD1. The CDR3 contains 15 residues. In germline, CDR1 is SGHRS, CDR2 YFSETQ. J gave up 1 base and V 4 bases, and 5 bases lay outside the gene matches. CDR3 bases: TGCGCCAGCAGCCTCGGACAGGGTCGCACAGATACGCAGTATTTT. This sequence encodes CASSLGQGRTDTQYF. Based on the CDR3 plus reference TRBV5-1 and TRBJ2-3, the full variable domain is KAGVTQTPRYLIKTRGQQVTLSCSPISGHRSVSWYQQTPGQGLQFLFEYFSETQRNKGNFPGRFSGRQFSNSRSEMNVSTLELGDSALYLCASSLGQGRTDTQYFGPGTRLTVL.

This clonotype turned up a few times. The chain joins TRBV3-1 to TRBJ1-6; D gene uncertain. Trimming pared 4 bases from V and 5 bases from J, leaving 6 bases between. Germline V gene lookup returns CDR1 LGHDT and CDR2 YNNKEL (reference sequence). This CDR3 is built from 13 residues. The CDR3 DNA is TGTGCCAGCAGCCTGGTTGATAATTCACCCCTCCACTTT. Protein product: CASSLVDNSPLHF.

This clonotype was picked up a small number of times. This rearrangement joins TRBV20-1 to TRBJ2-3, with D perhaps assigned TRBD1 or TRBD2 (5 bases each). V was clipped by 5 bases and J by 10 bases, with 13 bases between them. Germline V CDR1 and CDR2: DFQATT, SNEGSKA (reference sequence). This CDR3 spans 11 amino acids. CDR3 residues: CSAPGTSSQYF. The CDR3 DNA is TGCAGTGCTCCCGGGACCTCCTCGCAGTATTTT.

This clonotype was observed a handful of times. CDR3 nucleotide sequence: TGTGCCAGCAGTCGCGGACAGGCGGGCGGCTACACCTTC. Translation: CASSRGQAGGYTF. The rearrangement uses TRBV27 and TRBJ1-2; 7 bases map to TRBD1. With 5 bases clipped from V and 8 bases from J, the junction kept 8 bases outside the gene matches. There are 13 residues in the CDR3. CDR1 is MNHEY, CDR2 SMNVEV, per germline (reference sequence).

CDR3 sequence reads: CASSYVRIQPQHF. The CDR3 nucleotides are TGTGCCAGCAGTTACGTGCGAATTCAGCCCCAGCATTTT. The chain has TRBV6-2 or TRBV6-3 and TRBJ1-5; no firm D call. V lost 2 bases and J lost 6, with 8 bases in between. The CDR3 covers 13 residues. CDR1 MNHEY and CDR2 SVGEGT come from the germline V gene.

This clonotype has more than one count but fewer than ten. The rearrangement uses TRBV24-1 and TRBJ2-1; 8 bases are a match to TRBD1. CDR1 and CDR2 from the germline V gene are KGHDR and SFDVKD. V lost 1 base and J lost 4; bases outside the gene matches: 5. The length of the CDR3 is 16 residues. This chain's CDR3 is CATSDFGQGPYNEQFF. CDR3 bases: TGTGCCACCAGTGATTTTGGACAGGGACCATACAATGAGCAGTTCTTC.

This clonotype appeared many times. The rearrangement uses TRBV6-1 and TRBJ1-5; a possible D gene is TRBD1 (5 bases). The V end was cut by 4 bases, the J end by 0 bases, with 7 bases between. The CDR3 spans 14 residues. Germline V gene data show CDR1 as MNHNS and CDR2 as SASEGT. The DNA of the CDR3 is TGTGCCAGCAGTGGACAGTATAGCAATCAGCCCCAGCATTTT. Amino acid sequence: CASSGQYSNQPQHF.

This sequence joins TRBV6-5 and TRBJ2-1, with TRBD1 matching 7 bases. J gave up 1 base and V 5 bases, and 5 bases lay outside the gene matches. The germline CDR1 and CDR2 sequences are MNHEY and SVGAGI. The CDR3 is made up of 15 amino acids. The CDR3 region has the DNA TGTGCCAGCAGTCGTCGACAGGGTTCCTACAATGAGCAGTTCTTC. Translating gives CASSRRQGSYNEQFF.

V and J are TRBV3-1 and TRBJ2-7, with TRBD2 matching 7 bases. The CDR3 has 14 residues. V lost 5 bases, J lost 5 bases, and 9 bases stayed unmatched. Germline values: CDR1 LGHDT, CDR2 YNNKEL (reference sequence). The DNA of the CDR3 is TGTGCCAGCAGCAAGGAGGGACTATTCCACGAGCAGTACTTC. Protein sequence: CASSKEGLFHEQYF.